Detailed here is one T cell receptor (beta chain). The data originate from a study of blood T cell repertoires in COVID-19. Across the study: Samples came from the United States, Italy and Spain, spanning acute and convalescent COVID-19. The cDNA or gDNA used as material had been derived from T cells, B-cell-depleted T cells, or PBMCs.

The CDR3 loop spans 16 amino acids. CDR1 and CDR2 from the germline V gene are LNHDA and SQIVND (reference sequence). J gave up 4 bases and V 5 bases, and 10 bases lay outside the gene matches. Study processing details: Nucleated cell counts were estimated from reference gene primer amplification. Sequencing was performed with immunoSEQ multiplex PCR; in TCRdb, only in-frame clones are kept and a portion is missing. That table furnishes V, J and clone size, whereas the DNA furnished D and trimming. The data show approximately 56,000 clones, nearly 90% seen once. This receptor was obtained from a man at least 80 years old with active or convalescent COVID-19. The material sequenced was peripheral blood. The chain joins TRBV19 to TRBJ2-7; 11 nucleotides line up with TRBD1. The CDR3 loop is CASSSQGQGAFYEQYF. The CDR3 coding sequence is TGTGCCAGTAGTTCCCAAGGACAGGGGGCTTTTTACGAGCAGTACTTC.